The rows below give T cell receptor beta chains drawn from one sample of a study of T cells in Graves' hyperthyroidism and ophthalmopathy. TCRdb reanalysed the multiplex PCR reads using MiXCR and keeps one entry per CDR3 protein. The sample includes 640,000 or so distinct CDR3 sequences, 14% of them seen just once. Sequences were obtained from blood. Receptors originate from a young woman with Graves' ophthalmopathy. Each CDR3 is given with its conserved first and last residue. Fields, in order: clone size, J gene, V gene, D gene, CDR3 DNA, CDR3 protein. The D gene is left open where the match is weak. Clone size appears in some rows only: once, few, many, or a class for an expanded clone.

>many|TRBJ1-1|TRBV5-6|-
TGTGCCAGCAGCTTGTTTGCGGGGGGCCACACTGAAGCTTTCTTT
CASSLFAGGHTEAFF
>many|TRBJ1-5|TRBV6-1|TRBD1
TGTGCCAGCAGCCCCGGGACAGGGTACAATCAGCCCCAGCATTTT
CASSPGTGYNQPQHF
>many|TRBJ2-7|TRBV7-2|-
TGTGCCAGCAGCGCGGGACCGGGACAATACTACGAGCAGTACTTC
CASSAGPGQYYEQYF
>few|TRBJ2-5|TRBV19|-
TGTGCCAGTAGTATATCAGGGGATGAAGAGACCCAGTACTTC
CASSISGDEETQYF
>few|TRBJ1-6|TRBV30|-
TGTGCCTGGAGTGTAGGGCGTTATAATTCACCCCTCCACTTT
CAWSVGRYNSPLHF
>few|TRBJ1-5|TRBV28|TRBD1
TGTGCCAGCAGTTTGACAGGGGGCGATGGCAATCAGCCCCAGCATTTT
CASSLTGGDGNQPQHF
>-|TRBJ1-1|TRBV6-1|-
TGTGCCAGCACACAGGCTAGGGTAACTGAAGCTTTCTTT
CASTQARVTEAFF
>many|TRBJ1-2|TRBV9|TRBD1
TGTGCCAGCAGCACCCGGGACAGGGAGTTTGTGTTTGGCTACACCTTC
CASSTRDREFVFGYTF
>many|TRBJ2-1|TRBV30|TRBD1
TGTGCCTGGAGTAGGGGACAGGGCAACAATGAGCAGTTCTTC
CAWSRGQGNNEQFF
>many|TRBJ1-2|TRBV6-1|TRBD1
TGTGCCAGCAGTTCGCCTCGGGACAGGGGGCATTGGGGCTACACCTTC
CASSSPRDRGHWGYTF